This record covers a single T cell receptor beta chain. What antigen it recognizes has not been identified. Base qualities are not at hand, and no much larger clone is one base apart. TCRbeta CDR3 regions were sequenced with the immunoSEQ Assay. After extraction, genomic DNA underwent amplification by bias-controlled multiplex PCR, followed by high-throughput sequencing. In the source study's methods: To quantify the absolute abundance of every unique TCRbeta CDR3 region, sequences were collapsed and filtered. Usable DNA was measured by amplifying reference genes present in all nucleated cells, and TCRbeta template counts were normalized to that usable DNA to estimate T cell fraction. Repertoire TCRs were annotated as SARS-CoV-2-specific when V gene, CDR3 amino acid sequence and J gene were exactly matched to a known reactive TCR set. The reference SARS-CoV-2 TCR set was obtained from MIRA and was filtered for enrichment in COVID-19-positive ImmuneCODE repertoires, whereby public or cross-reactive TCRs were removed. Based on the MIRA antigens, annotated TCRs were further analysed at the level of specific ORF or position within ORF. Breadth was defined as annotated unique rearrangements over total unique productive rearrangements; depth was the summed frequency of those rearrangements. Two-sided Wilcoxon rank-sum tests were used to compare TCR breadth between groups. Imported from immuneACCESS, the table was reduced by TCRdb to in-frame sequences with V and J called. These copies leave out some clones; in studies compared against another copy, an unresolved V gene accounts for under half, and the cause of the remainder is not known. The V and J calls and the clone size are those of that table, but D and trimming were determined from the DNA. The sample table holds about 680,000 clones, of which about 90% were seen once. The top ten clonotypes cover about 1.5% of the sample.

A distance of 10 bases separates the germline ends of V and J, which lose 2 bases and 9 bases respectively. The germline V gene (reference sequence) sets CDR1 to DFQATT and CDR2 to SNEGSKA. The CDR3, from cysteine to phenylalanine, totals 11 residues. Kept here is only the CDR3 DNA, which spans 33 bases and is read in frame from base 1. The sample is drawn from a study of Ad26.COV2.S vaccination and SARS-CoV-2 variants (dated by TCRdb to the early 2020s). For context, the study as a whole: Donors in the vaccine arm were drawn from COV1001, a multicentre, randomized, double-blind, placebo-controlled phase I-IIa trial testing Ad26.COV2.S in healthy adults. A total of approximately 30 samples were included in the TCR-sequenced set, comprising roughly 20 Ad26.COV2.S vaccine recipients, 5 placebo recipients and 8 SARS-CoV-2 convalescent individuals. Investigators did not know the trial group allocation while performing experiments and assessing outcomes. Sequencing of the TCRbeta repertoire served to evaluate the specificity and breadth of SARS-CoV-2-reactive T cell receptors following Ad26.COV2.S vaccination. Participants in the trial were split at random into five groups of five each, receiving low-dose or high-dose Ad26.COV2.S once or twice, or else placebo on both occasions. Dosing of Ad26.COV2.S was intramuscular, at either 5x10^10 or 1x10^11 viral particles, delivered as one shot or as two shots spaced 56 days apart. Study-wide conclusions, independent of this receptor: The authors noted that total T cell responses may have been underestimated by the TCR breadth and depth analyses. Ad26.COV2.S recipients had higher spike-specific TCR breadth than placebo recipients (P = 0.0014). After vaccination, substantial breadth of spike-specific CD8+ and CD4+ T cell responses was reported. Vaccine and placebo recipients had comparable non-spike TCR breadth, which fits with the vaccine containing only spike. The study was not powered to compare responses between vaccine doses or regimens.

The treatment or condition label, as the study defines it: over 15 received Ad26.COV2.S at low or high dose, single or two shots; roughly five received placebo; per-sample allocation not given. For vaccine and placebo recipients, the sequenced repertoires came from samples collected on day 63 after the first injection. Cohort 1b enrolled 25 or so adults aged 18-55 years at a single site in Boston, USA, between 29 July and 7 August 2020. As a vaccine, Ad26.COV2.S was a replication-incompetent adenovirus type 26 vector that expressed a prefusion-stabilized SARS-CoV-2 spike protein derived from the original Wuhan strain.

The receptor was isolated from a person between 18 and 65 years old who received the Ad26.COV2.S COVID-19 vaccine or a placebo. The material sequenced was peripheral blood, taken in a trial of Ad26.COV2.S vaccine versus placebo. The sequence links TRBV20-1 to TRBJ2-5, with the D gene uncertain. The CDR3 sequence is CSARNPGAQYF. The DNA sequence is TGCAGTGCTAGAAACCCTGGGGCCCAGTACTTC.